This TCR beta chain was identified during a study of cytomegalovirus exposure and HLA in healthy donors (dated by TCRdb to about 2017). Context from the whole study: According to an earlier analysis of several hundred of the donors, roughly 180 million T cells yielded over 90 million unique TCR beta sequences and about 300 Gb of sequence data. An early release covering about 600 HLA-typed donors comprised 250 to 350 gigabases of sequencing data and around 86 million unique TCR sequences. Of the 398 genotyped donors, 75% to 85% were placed in the genetic ancestry cluster associated with self-reported Caucasian donors. The study aimed to test whether signatures of past pathogen exposure could be identified by cataloging public T cell receptors. The study used immunosequencing to profile the T cell repertoires of more than 650 subjects and linked those repertoires to cytomegalovirus serostatus. A separate validation cohort of over 95 different subjects was used in addition to the roughly 700-subject first cohort. To predict cytomegalovirus infection status, the study brought together high-throughput TCR immunosequencing, statistical association of individual TCRs with disease status, and machine learning. In a later analysis, previously published TCR beta repertoires from roughly 710 donors were re-analyzed and high-resolution HLA genotyping was added so that TCR occurrence patterns could be studied. In the later analysis, no new phenotypic data were used to find candidate immune exposures; instead, reliance was placed on TCR beta sequences and their occurrence across donors. An earlier analysis of approximately 640 of the donors applied high-throughput TCR beta sequencing to assess whether each TCR beta V gene segment acted as functional or pseudogenic. Alongside the repertoire data, information on donor age, sex, ethnicity and CMV serostatus was compiled. In a later genetic analysis, genome-wide SNP genotypes for about 55% of the 666 donors were used, and that subset was treated as a discovery cohort. All discovery cohort repertoires had been generated using a single sequencing platform. Class I and class II HLA loci were covered by the typing at four-digit resolution. Typing coverage differed by locus: A, B, C, DRB1 and DQB1 were typed in roughly 629-640 donors, DQA1 in 522, DPA1 in 600 to 610, and DPB1 in approximately 450. Roughly five DR-DQ haplotypes were handled as single units for association and clustering because linkage in the cohort was strong. Across some 400 genotyped donors of the cohort, an average of about 240,000 unique TCR beta nucleotide sequences per donor were sequenced, and approximately 17% of those sequences were non-productive.

The CDR3 spans 14 residues, from the cysteine through the phenylalanine. The sequence is cut down to CDR3 DNA, 42 bases in frame from base 1. Trimming removed 5 bases from V and 2 bases from J; the gene matches leave 4 bases unexplained. CDR1 SGHAT and CDR2 FQNNGV were looked up in the germline V gene. The cohort was made up of roughly 670 healthy bone marrow donors. Cohort members were all nominally healthy when sampled, although unrecorded immune exposures were likely present. The donor tested CMV seropositive and was one of the 289 seropositive cohort members. Each donor provided a peripheral blood sample, and peripheral blood mononuclear cells were used for TCR beta sequencing. Genomic DNA extraction from the blood cell samples was performed with the Qiagen DNeasy Blood Extraction Kit. Overall study outcomes, separate from this receptor: According to a later analysis, most CMV-associated TCR beta chains appeared to be HLA-restricted, and the HLA associations seemed to be driven largely by CMV exposure. Linkage disequilibrium might explain the correlated functional status among segregating V segments, but an unknown experimental factor could not be ruled out. A further reported finding was that TCR beta sequences accurately predicted the HLA-A and HLA-B alleles for most subjects in the first cohort. A total of fewer than 200 TCR beta chains were listed by the study as associated with cytomegalovirus. When HLA alleles, especially DR and DQ, strongly co-occurred, TCR associations were difficult to assign to individual alleles. Compared with the roughly 710-donor mean, donors in an Asian-associated ancestry cluster had fewer N-insertions in productive TCRs, according to a later genetic analysis. A cluster of highly shared sequence variants was judged likely to be a technical artifact of the sequencing pipeline. In a later analysis, TCR association rates were found to vary across HLA loci, with the most associated TCRs seen for DRB1 alleles and the fewest for HLA-C alleles. Immune exposure information for the cohort was limited to CMV serostatus. HLA typing was unavailable for some donors at each locus, so association tests used only the typed subset. Most TCR sequences were observed very rarely across donors, whereas some public TCRs were present in many individuals. In a later analysis, HLA-associated TCR beta chains showed more clonal expansion and lower generation probabilities than non-associated chains that were equally common. In this cohort, only TCR beta chains were sequenced, and detectable features were limited by the absence of alpha or paired-chain data. A later analysis associated about 17,000 TCR beta sequences with specific HLA alleles at a false discovery rate of 0.05. It was suggested by the authors that the approach could potentially be generalized to other disease states and immunological phenotypes. Presence/absence analyses assumed roughly uniform sequencing depth across donors, an assumption that may not hold. In vitro tests confirmed that three of the cytomegalovirus-associated TCR beta chains recognize cytomegalovirus antigens. Broadly in line with IMGT annotations, most TCR beta V segments showed up in productive rearrangements about 87% or about 30% of the time in an earlier analysis of under 700 of the donors. A later analysis reported that several top co-occurrence clusters appeared linked to parvovirus B19, influenza, CMV and Epstein-Barr virus. In both the original and validation cohorts, the classifier was reported to diagnose cytomegalovirus status with high specificity and sensitivity. The earlier analysis of around 600 of the donors excluded approximately 15 rarely observed V segments, including chromosome 9 orphons, because counts were too low. Some IMGT-functional V segments, including TRBV6-2 and TRBV6-3, could not be told apart with the 87-base-pair reads, so those segments were excluded. A later genetic analysis associated a missense DCLRE1C variant with V-gene and J-gene trimming of TCR beta chains, and an independent cohort replicated the association.

Remarks on this clone: Its antigen has not been determined. No much larger clone is present one base from it, and per-base qualities are unavailable.

The library was generated by the immunoSEQ multiplex PCR assay. The multiplex PCR relied on a mix of 60 forward primers for TCR Vbeta segments and 13 reverse primers for TCR Jbeta segments. The CDR3 region of rearranged TCR beta genes was amplified from genomic DNA by a multiplex PCR assay. The amplified TCR beta libraries were sequenced on the Illumina HiSeq System as 87-base-pair reads. Under the source paper's analysis protocol: A later analysis counted approximately 76 million unique TCR beta chains across the 550 to 800 repertoires, and 10 million to 12 million of these chains were shared by at least two donors. Raw reads were error-corrected and collapsed into unique sequences by a nearest-neighbor algorithm in which closely related sequences were merged to remove PCR and sequencing errors. CDR3 sequences were aligned to IMGT reference sequences to assign V, D and J gene segments. Each retained sequence needed at least a six-nucleotide match to both a V gene segment and a J gene segment. A rearrangement counted as productive if the CDR3 had no stop codons and remained in frame with V and J, and every other rearrangement counted as non-productive. CDR3 was defined according to IMGT convention as the region running from the second conserved V-encoded cysteine to the conserved J-encoded phenylalanine. The earlier analysis of more than 450 of the donors excluded sequences that lacked an unambiguous match to a single V gene segment. An earlier analysis of a few hundred of the donors called V segments functional above 56.7% productive rearrangements and segregating when the between-donor standard deviation exceeded 5%. To diagnose cytomegalovirus status from the catalog of TCR beta chain sequences, a statistical classification framework was built. A later analysis assigned V and J genes by comparing TCR nucleotide sequences with IMGT/GENE-DB human TR gene sequences. A later analysis assigned CDR3 sequences and most-parsimonious VDJ recombination scenarios with the TCRdist pipeline. In a later analysis, every TCR beta chain was defined by the combination of its CDR3 amino acid sequence and its V-gene family, and reads without a unique V-gene family were dropped. To address suspected cross-contamination and a sequencing artifact, a later analysis removed over 500 highly shared, low-generation-probability nucleotide sequences. In a later analysis, a clonal expansion index was calculated for each public chain from normalized within-repertoire ranks of inferred template counts. In a later analysis, generation probabilities were computed using a VDJ recombination model fitted to out-of-frame rearrangements, and the results were checked against IGoR. Hypergeometric tests were used in a later analysis to score TCR-TCR, TCR-HLA and TCR-CMV co-occurrence, with a repertoire-size bias correction applied to the TCR pairs. A later analysis estimated false discovery rates by permuting HLA or CMV assignments 20 times. In a later analysis, co-occurring TCRs were grouped using DBSCAN, with TCRdist sequence similarity added in when clustering inside HLA-allele-positive subsets. Repertoires with fewer than 30,000 or more than 120,000 public chains, plus five repertoires with anomalous nucleotide sharing, were excluded from co-occurrence clustering. TCRdb took over this immuneACCESS table, retaining in-frame rearrangements with V and J assigned. Such tables are incomplete; in checked studies, under half of the missing clones stem from an unresolved V gene, and the remainder is unexplained. Clone size and V and J calls were adopted from that table, with D and trimming inferred from the DNA. Across this sample there are over 150,000 clones, with 60% to 85% seen only once. The top ten hold 7.4% of the sample.

Sequencing was performed on PBMCs. This chain is built from TRBV11-2 and TRBJ2-7; the junction holds 9 bases that match TRBD1. This clonotype was sampled from a male donor in good health and CMV-seropositive. The nucleotides read TGTGCCAGCAGCCTACGGGACAGGGCCTACGAGCAGTACTTC. Its product reads: CASSLRDRAYEQYF.